Following are 21 T cell receptor beta chains from one sample sequenced in a study of blood T cell repertoires in COVID-19. Only in-frame clones appear in the TCRdb table, and some are missing; sequencing was by immunoSEQ multiplex PCR. The top ten clones hold 3% of a sample with about 270,000 clones, roughly 90% of them seen once. Sequenced sample: PBMCs or T cells enriched from blood (not recorded which). These receptors all stem from a woman aged 45-59 years who had recovered from COVID-19.

The chain couples TRBV27 to TRBJ1-5; TRBD1 might be the D (5 bases). Germline V gives CDR1 MNHEY, CDR2 SMNVEV (reference sequence). V gave up 0 bases and J gave up 5 bases, with 8 bases separating them. CDR3 length: 14 residues. In DNA, the CDR3 is TGTGCCAGCAGTTTATCAGGGGAATATCAGCCCCAGCATTTT. It yields the protein CASSLSGEYQPQHF.

The chain combines TRBV29-1 with TRBJ2-6; 8 bases are a match to TRBD1. Germline loops: CDR1 SQVTM, CDR2 ANQGSEA. The CDR3 sequence is 15 residues long. The trim removed 5 bases at V and 0 bases at J, leaving 3 bases unmatched. The CDR3 region is CSVQGARSGANVLTF. Here the CDR3 DNA reads TGCAGCGTTCAGGGGGCCCGCTCTGGGGCCAACGTCCTGACTTTC.

The chain combines TRBV24-1 with TRBJ2-3; possibly TRBD1 for D (6 bases). Germline CDR1 KGHDR, CDR2 SFDVKD. V was trimmed by 4 bases and J by 1 base, leaving 17 bases between them. The CDR3 contains 17 residues. CDR3 in DNA: TGTGCCACCAGTGAAGACCGGGACACCTTACGCACAGATACGCAGTATTTT. Translated: CATSEDRDTLRTDTQYF.

The chain couples TRBV7-2 to TRBJ1-4; 11 bases align to TRBD1. CDR3 length: 16 amino acids. CDR1 and CDR2 (germline): SGHTA, FQGNSA. Unmatched junction bases numbered 10, after V lost 5 bases and J lost 8 bases. Written as DNA, the CDR3 is TGTGCCAGCAGCAAGTACCGGACAGGGGGCCTCGAAAAACTGTTTTTT. Translated: CASSKYRTGGLEKLFF.

The chain combines TRBV5-1 with TRBJ2-1; D gene unclear. This CDR3 contains 14 residues. Trimming removed 0 bases from V and 8 bases from J, with 12 bases in between. Germline V gene lookup returns CDR1 SGHRS and CDR2 YFSETQ. The CDR3 region has the DNA TGCGCCAGCAGCTTGGGACACGTTTCGGATGAGCAGTTCTTC. Translating gives CASSLGHVSDEQFF.

The chain links TRBV3-1 (or the pseudogene TRBV3-2) to TRBJ1-4, with D unclear. Germline values: CDR1 LGHDT, CDR2 YNNKEL (reference sequence). The CDR3 length is 13 residues. Trimming took 5 bases from V and 7 from J, leaving 11 bases between them. The CDR3 sequence: CASSGGKVEKLFF. DNA for the CDR3: TGTGCCAGCAGCGGCGGGAAGGTTGAAAAACTGTTTTTT.

This sequence joins TRBV7-9 and TRBJ1-1, with D possibly matching TRBD1 (5 bases). The germline V and J ends were trimmed by 5 bases and 1 base, with 14 bases remaining between them. The CDR3 spans 15 residues. The germline gives CDR1 SEHNR, CDR2 FQNEAQ (reference sequence). Written as DNA, the CDR3 is TGTGCCAGCAGCCCTCCTACAACAGGGAACACTGAAGCTTTCTTT. Translation gives CASSPPTTGNTEAFF. The full variable domain, in which reference TRBV7-9 and TRBJ1-1 provide the parts outside the CDR3, is DTGVSQNPRHKITKRGQNVTFRCDPISEHNRLYWYRQTLGQGPEFLTYFQNEAQLEKSRLLSDRFSAERPKGSFSTLEIQRTEQGDSAMYLCASSPPTTGNTEAFFGQGTRLTVV.

CDR3 nucleotides: TGTGCCAGCAGCCTGCAGGGGAAGGATGGCTACACCTTC. This encodes CASSLQGKDGYTF. The rearrangement links TRBV6-4 to TRBJ1-2, with TRBD1 as a possible D gene (6 bases). Germline values: CDR1 MRHNA, CDR2 SNTAGT. V gave up 6 bases and J gave up 6 bases, with 14 bases separating them. The CDR3 runs 13 residues.

The rearrangement joins TRBV9 to TRBJ2-7, with 9 bases lining up with TRBD1. The V gene end was trimmed by 3 bases and the J gene end by 4 bases; junction bases not matched to a gene: 5. The CDR3 contains 14 residues. Per germline, CDR1 SGDLS and CDR2 YYNGEE. CDR3 sequence reads: CASSATGTGYEQYF. The DNA of the CDR3 is TGTGCCAGCAGCGCTACCGGGACAGGGTACGAGCAGTACTTC.

The CDR3 loop reads CASGTGNYGYTF. CDR3 DNA sequence: TGTGCCAGCGGGACAGGGAACTATGGCTACACCTTC. The V and J genes are TRBV27 and TRBJ1-2; 9 bases line up with TRBD1. Germline V lookup: CDR1 MNHEY, CDR2 SMNVEV (reference sequence). The CDR3 runs to 12 residues. The junction had 0 bases not matched to a gene; V was cut back by 8 bases and J by 2 bases.

This clone was observed once. The gene calls are TRBV18 and TRBJ2-2; TRBD1 aligns across 9 bases. Trimming at V came to 8 bases and at J to 4 bases, leaving 8 bases not matched to a gene. CDR1 is KGHSH and CDR2 is LQKENI in the germline V gene. This CDR3 has 15 amino acids. The CDR3 nucleotides read TGTGCCAGCGTTGACAGGGGGAGGTCCACCGGGGAGCTGTTTTTT. Translating it yields CASVDRGRSTGELFF.

The chain joins TRBV3-1 (or the pseudogene TRBV3-2) to TRBJ1-5; D gene ambiguous. Between the trimmed V and J ends, which lost 0 bases and 6 bases, there was a span of 9 bases. This CDR3 has 14 residues. From germline, CDR1 is LGHDT and CDR2 YNNKEL (reference sequence). CDR3 coding DNA: TGTGCCAGCAGCCAAGAGGGAGAGGCTCAGCCCCAGCATTTT. It encodes CASSQEGEAQPQHF.

The V gene is TRBV7-2, the J gene TRBJ1-1; the match to TRBD1 covers 8 bases. The germline CDR1 and CDR2 sequences are SGHTA and FQGNSA. The CDR3 loop spans 15 amino acids. V lost 5 bases, J lost 0 bases, and 5 bases stayed unmatched. This chain's CDR3 is CASSERQGLNTEAFF. The CDR3 DNA reads TGTGCCAGCAGCGAACGACAGGGGCTGAACACTGAAGCTTTCTTT. Complete variable domain (other parts from reference TRBV7-2 and TRBJ1-1): GAGVSQSPSNKVTEKGKDVELRCDPISGHTALYWYRQSLGQGLEFLIYFQGNSAPDKSGLPSDRFSAERTGGSVSTLTIQRTQQEDSAVYLCASSERQGLNTEAFFGQGTRLTVV.

The rearrangement joins TRBV11-2 to TRBJ1-1; 7 bases line up with TRBD1. The CDR3 runs to 17 residues. With V trimmed by 5 bases and J by 4 bases, 16 bases remained unmatched. Germline CDR1 is SGHAT and CDR2 is FQNNGV. The DNA of the CDR3 is TGTGCCAGCAGCAAGCCGGACAGGCGACGGGTGCTCACTGAAGCTTTCTTT. Its protein product is CASSKPDRRRVLTEAFF.

Written as DNA, the CDR3 is TGTGCCAGCAGCCCCGGAGCAGAACCTTACCCCTATGGCTACACCTTC. Translating gives CASSPGAEPYPYGYTF. This chain uses TRBV9 with TRBJ1-2, with D hard to call. V was cut by 4 bases and J by 4 bases, with 20 bases left in between. This CDR3 region has 16 residues. Looked up from germline, CDR1 is SGDLS and CDR2 is YYNGEE. The full variable domain, rest sourced from reference TRBV9 and TRBJ1-2, is DSGVTQTPKHLITATGQRVTLRCSPRSGDLSVYWYQQSLDQGLQFLIQYYNGEERAKGNILERFSAQQFPDLHSELNLSSLELGDSALYFCASSPGAEPYPYGYTFGSGTRLTVV.

The chain is built from TRBV28 and TRBJ1-2; tentatively, D is TRBD1 (6 bases). The CDR3 sequence is 14 residues long. V was pared by 3 bases and J by 3 bases, with 11 bases between. Germline CDR1 MDHEN, CDR2 SYDVKM. As DNA, the CDR3 is TGTGCCAGCAGTTTTCCACAGGGTTACTATGGCTACACCTTC. Protein sequence: CASSFPQGYYGYTF.

The DNA of the CDR3 is TGCGCCAGCAGCCAAGATTGGAGGGAAAGCGGCAATCAGCCCCAGCATTTT. This sequence encodes CASSQDWRESGNQPQHF. The J gene is TRBJ1-5, the V gene TRBV4-3, with D unresolved. The germline V gene encodes CDR1 LGHNA and CDR2 YSLEER. V gave up 0 bases and J gave up 2 bases, with 14 bases separating them. CDR3 length: 17 residues.

V is TRBV7-2 and J is TRBJ1-6; the match to TRBD1 covers 7 bases. CDR1 SGHTA and CDR2 FQGNSA come from the germline V gene. The CDR3 consists of 16 residues. Trimming removed 2 bases from V and 6 bases from J; junction bases left unmatched: 7. The CDR3, as DNA: TGTGCCAGCAGCTTAATGAGGGCAGGGGGTAATTCACCCCTCCACTTT. This gives the protein CASSLMRAGGNSPLHF.

This clone has only one observation. The V gene is TRBV30, the J gene TRBJ2-4, with D unresolved. This CDR3 comprises 12 residues. From germline, CDR1 is GTSNPN and CDR2 SVGIG (reference sequence). Trimming shortened V by 4 bases and J by 5 bases, and 9 bases separated the two germline ends. The CDR3 reads CAWTDFENIQYF. CDR3 sequence (DNA): TGTGCCTGGACTGACTTTGAAAACATTCAGTACTTC.

The rearrangement joins TRBV18 to TRBJ2-1, with 12 bases identical to TRBD1. V shed 6 bases, J shed 4 bases, and the junction held 7 bases outside the gene matches. Looked up from germline, CDR1 is KGHSH and CDR2 is LQKENI. This CDR3 is 16 amino acids long. The CDR3 region has the DNA TGTGCCAGCTCCTTCCCGGGACAGGGGGCATACAATGAGCAGTTCTTC. This sequence encodes CASSFPGQGAYNEQFF. The whole variable domain, filled in from reference TRBV18 and TRBJ2-1, reads NAGVMQNPRHLVRRRGQEARLRCSPMKGHSHVYWYRQLPEEGLKFMVYLQKENIIDESGMPKERFSAEFPKEGPSILRIQQVVRGDSAAYFCASSFPGQGAYNEQFFGPGTRLTVL.

This chain links TRBV29-1 with TRBJ1-2, with D perhaps matching TRBD1 (6 bases). Between the trimmed V and J ends, which lost 0 bases and 4 bases, there was a span of 12 bases. Germline values: CDR1 SQVTM, CDR2 ANQGSEA. The CDR3 is 14 residues long. In DNA form, the CDR3 reads TGCAGCGTTGAAGATTCGGGGGGCGTCTATGGCTACACCTTC. Translated, it gives CSVEDSGGVYGYTF.